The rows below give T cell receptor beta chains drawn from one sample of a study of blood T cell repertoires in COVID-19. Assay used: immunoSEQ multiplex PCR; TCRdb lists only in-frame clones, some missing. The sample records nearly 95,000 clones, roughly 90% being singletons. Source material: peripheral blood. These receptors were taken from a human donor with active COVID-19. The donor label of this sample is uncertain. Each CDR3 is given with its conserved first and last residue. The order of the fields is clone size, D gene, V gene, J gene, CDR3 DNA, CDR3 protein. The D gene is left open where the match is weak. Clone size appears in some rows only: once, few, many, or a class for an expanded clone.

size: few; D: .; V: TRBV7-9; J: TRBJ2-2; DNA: TGTGCCAGCAGCTTTTTCCAGGGTGTGGAGCTGTTTTTT; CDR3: CASSFFQGVELFF
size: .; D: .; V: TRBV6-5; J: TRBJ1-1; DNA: TGTGCCAGCAGGAGAGGCACTGAAGCTTTCTTT; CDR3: CASRRGTEAFF
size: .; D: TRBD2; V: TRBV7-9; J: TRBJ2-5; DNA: TGTGCCAGCAGCTACAGCGGGGACGGGCAGACCCAGTACTTC; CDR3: CASSYSGDGQTQYF
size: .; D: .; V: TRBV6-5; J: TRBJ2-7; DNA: TGTGCCAGCAACGCTCTGGGCGGAGGCGAGCAGTACTTC; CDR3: CASNALGGGEQYF
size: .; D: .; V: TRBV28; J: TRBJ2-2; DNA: TGTGCCAGCAATGTGCACGGGACTCTAAAATCCGGGGAGCTGTTTTTT; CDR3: CASNVHGTLKSGELFF
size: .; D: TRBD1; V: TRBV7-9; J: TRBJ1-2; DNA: TGTGCCAGCAGCTTAGATTATGGACAGGATAACTATGGCTACACCTTC; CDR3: CASSLDYGQDNYGYTF
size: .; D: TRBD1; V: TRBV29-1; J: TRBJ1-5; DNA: TGCAGCGTGAAAACGGACAGGGGTGGCAATCAGCCCCAGCATTTT; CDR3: CSVKTDRGGNQPQHF
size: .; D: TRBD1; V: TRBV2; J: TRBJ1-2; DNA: TGTGCCAGCAGCGGCGGACAGGACTATGGCTACACCTTC; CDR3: CASSGGQDYGYTF
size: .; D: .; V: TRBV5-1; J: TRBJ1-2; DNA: TGCGCCAGCAGCTTTTTAGCAGGGGAAGACTATGGCTACACCTTC; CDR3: CASSFLAGEDYGYTF
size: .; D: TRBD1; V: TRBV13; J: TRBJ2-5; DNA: TGTGCCAGCAGCCCACGGACAGGGGAAGAGACCCAGTACTTC; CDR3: CASSPRTGEETQYF
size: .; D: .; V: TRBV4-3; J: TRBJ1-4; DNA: TGCGCCAGCAGCCCGGAGGTCCAGCTTAATGAAAAACTGTTTTTT; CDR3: CASSPEVQLNEKLFF
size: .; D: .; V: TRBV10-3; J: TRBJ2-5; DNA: TGTGCCATCAGTACAGGGCTGGGAGAGACCCAGTACTTC; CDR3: CAISTGLGETQYF
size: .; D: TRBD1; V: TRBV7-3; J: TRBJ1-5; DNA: TGTGCCAGCAGCGTGACAGGGGGGAGCAATCAGCCCCAGCATTTT; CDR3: CASSVTGGSNQPQHF
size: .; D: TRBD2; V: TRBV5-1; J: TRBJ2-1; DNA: TGCGCCAGCAGCGGGGGGGATTTGTGGAATGAGCAGTTCTTC; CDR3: CASSGGDLWNEQFF
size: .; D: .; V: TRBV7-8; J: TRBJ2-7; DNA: TGTGCCAGCAGCAAAGTAAGGGCCCCGCTGGGGCGGGACCTCCTAGAGGAGCAGTACTTC; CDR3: CASSKVRAPLGRDLLEEQYF
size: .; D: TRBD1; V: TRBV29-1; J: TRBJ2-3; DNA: TGCAGCGGGTGGACAGGTATTACGCAGTATTTT; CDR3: CSGWTGITQYF
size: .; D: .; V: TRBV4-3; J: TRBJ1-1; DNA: TGCGCCAGCAGCCAAACCCCGGGGGGTGGCGCTGAAGCTTTCTTT; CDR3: CASSQTPGGGAEAFF
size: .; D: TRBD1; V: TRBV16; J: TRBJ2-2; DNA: TGTGCCAGCAGCAGGACAGGGGCCCTGAACACCGGGGAGCTGTTTTTT; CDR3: CASSRTGALNTGELFF
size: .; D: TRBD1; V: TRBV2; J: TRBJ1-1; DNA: TGTGCCAGCAGTCCGACAGGGTGGGACACTGAAGCTTTCTTT; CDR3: CASSPTGWDTEAFF
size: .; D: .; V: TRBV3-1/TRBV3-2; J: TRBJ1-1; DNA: TGTGCCAGCAGCCGCCGACAGAACACTGAAGCTTTCTTT; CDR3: CASSRRQNTEAFF
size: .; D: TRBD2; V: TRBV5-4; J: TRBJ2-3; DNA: TGTGCCAGCAGCCCCGGACTAGCGGGGGGACAGGCAGATACGCAGTATTTT; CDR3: CASSPGLAGGQADTQYF
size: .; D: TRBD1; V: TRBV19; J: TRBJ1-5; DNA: TGTGCCAGTAGTAGACAGGGGGAAATTAGCAATCAGCCCCAGCATTTT; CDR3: CASSRQGEISNQPQHF
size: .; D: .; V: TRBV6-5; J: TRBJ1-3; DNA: TGTGCCAGCAGTTACGGGCCGTTAAGCTCTGGAAACACCATATATTTT; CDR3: CASSYGPLSSGNTIYF
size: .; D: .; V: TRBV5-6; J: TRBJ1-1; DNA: TGTGCCAGCAGCTTGGGTCCGTACACTGAAGCTTTCTTT; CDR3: CASSLGPYTEAFF
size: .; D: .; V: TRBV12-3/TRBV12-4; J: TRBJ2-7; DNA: TGTGCCAGCAGTTCGGACACCGGGTACGAGCAGTACTTC; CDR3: CASSSDTGYEQYF
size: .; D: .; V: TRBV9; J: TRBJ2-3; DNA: TGTGCCAGCAGCGTTTACGGGGACACAGATACGCAGTATTTT; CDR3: CASSVYGDTDTQYF
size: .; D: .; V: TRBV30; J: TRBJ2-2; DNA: TGTGCCTGGAGTGTAGGAGGTGGTGGTAACCAATTTCTCTACACCGGGGAGCTGTTTTTT; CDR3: CAWSVGGGGNQFLYTGELFF
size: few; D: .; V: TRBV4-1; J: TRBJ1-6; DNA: TGCGCCAGCAGCCAAGTAACCGGGACATCTAATTCACCCCTCCACTTT; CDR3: CASSQVTGTSNSPLHF
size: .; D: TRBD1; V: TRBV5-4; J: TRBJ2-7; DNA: TGTGCCAGCAGGGACGGGACAGGGGTCTTATACGAGCAGTACTTC; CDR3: CASRDGTGVLYEQYF
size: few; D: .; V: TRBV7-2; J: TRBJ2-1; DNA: TGTGCCAGCAGCTCGTTGTATTACAATGAGCAGTTCTTC; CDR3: CASSSLYYNEQFF
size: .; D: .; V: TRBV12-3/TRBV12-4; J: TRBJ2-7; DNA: TGTGCCAGCAGTTTAGGCGGGGTCGGGGAGCAGTACTTC; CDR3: CASSLGGVGEQYF
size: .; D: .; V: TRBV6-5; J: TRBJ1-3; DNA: TGTGCCAGCAGTTACTCGGGGCTAACCTCTGGAAACACCATATATTTT; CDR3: CASSYSGLTSGNTIYF
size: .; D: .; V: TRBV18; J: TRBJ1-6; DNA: TGTGCCAGCTCACCTAGGCAGGGGCGTTCGGATTCACCCCTCCACTTT; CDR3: CASSPRQGRSDSPLHF
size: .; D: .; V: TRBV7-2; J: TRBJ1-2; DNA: TGTGCCAGCAGCAGTCGGGCAGGGTATAACTATGGCTACACCTTC; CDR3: CASSSRAGYNYGYTF
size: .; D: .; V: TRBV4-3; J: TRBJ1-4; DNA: TGCGCCAGCAGCCAGGGGGCGGCTAATGAAAAACTGTTTTTT; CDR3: CASSQGAANEKLFF
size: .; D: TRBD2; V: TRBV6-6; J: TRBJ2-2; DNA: TGTGCCAGATATTCTAGCGGGGGGGAAACCGGGGAGCTGTTTTTT; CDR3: CARYSSGGETGELFF
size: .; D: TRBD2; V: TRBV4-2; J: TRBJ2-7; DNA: TGTGCCAGCAGCCCTGACGGGACTAGCGGGTGGTACGAGCAGTACTTC; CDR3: CASSPDGTSGWYEQYF
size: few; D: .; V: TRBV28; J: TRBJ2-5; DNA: TGTGCCAGCAGTTCCCCCTCTATTGGTGCGGAGACCCAGTACTTC; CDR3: CASSSPSIGAETQYF
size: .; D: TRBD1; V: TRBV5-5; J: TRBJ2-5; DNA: TGTGCCAGCAGCTTGACAGGGGAGGAGACCCAGTACTTC; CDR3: CASSLTGEETQYF
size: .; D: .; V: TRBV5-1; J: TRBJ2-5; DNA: TGCGCCAGCAGGGAACGGTCGGGGACCCAGTACTTC; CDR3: CASRERSGTQYF
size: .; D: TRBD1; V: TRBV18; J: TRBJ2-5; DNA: TGTGCCAGCTCCCCGACAGGGGTTCCGCAAGAGACCCAGTACTTC; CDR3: CASSPTGVPQETQYF
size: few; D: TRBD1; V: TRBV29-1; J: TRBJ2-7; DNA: TGCAGCGTTGGCACAGGGGTTGGCTACGAGCAGTACTTC; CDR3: CSVGTGVGYEQYF
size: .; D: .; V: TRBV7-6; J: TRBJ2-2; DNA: TGTGCCAGCAGCTTAGGGGGTCGGGGAAAGAGAAACACCGGGGAGCTGTTTTTT; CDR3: CASSLGGRGKRNTGELFF
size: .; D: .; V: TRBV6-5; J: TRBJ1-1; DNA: TGTGCCAGCAGCCTACTTACAGGGAAGACTGAAGCTTTCTTT; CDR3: CASSLLTGKTEAFF